This T cell receptor beta chain originates from a study of blood T cell repertoires in COVID-19. Across the whole study: Samples representing acute and convalescent COVID-19 were sourced from the United States, Italy and Spain. PBMCs, B-cell-depleted T cells, or T cells were the source of the cDNA or gDNA that made up the material.

In the original processing: Counts of nucleated cells, estimated from reference gene primer amplification, were obtained. Assay used: immunoSEQ multiplex PCR; TCRdb lists only in-frame clones, some missing. V, J and clone size were drawn from that table, and D and trimming were deduced from the DNA. Seen here are 280,000 or so clones, less than 85% observed once, and the top ten hold 2.5%. Donors were grouped by their self-reported clinical history. V was trimmed by 3 bases and J by 7 bases, leaving 16 bases between them. The CDR3 has 14 amino acids. The germline V gene encodes CDR1 DFQATT and CDR2 SNEGSKA (reference sequence).

The sample comprised PBMCs or T cells enriched from blood (not recorded which). This rearrangement joins TRBV20-1 to TRBJ1-5, with D possibly matching TRBD1 (6 bases). This clonotype was sampled from a woman between 50 and 59 years old who had recovered from COVID-19. The DNA of the CDR3 is TGCAGTGCTAGTATCAGGGGTGTGGGACAGCCCCAGCATTTT. Translating gives CSASIRGVGQPQHF.